This T cell receptor beta chain was found in a study of blood T cell repertoires in COVID-19. Study-level background: Sources were T cells, B-cell-depleted T cells, or PBMCs; the material itself was cDNA or gDNA.

The Seattle patients joined while their infection was active and were tracked longitudinally afterward. Original analysis: Amplified reference gene primers provided the basis for estimating nucleated cell counts. Sequencing was performed with immunoSEQ multiplex PCR; in TCRdb, only in-frame clones are kept and a portion is missing. V and J calls and clone size are given by that table; D and trimming were obtained from the DNA. The sample contains approximately 460,000 clones, 75% to 90% of which appear only once. Trimming removed 4 bases at V and 0 bases at J, with 8 bases between. Germline-derived CDR1 and CDR2 are SGHNT and YYREEE (reference sequence). The CDR3 is 15 amino acids.

The rearrangement links TRBV5-4 to TRBJ2-6, with no clear D. This TCR was sampled from a man aged 18 to 30 with COVID-19, enrolled during active disease. Input material: peripheral blood. The CDR3 reads CASSARFSGANVLTF. The DNA for the CDR3 is TGTGCCAGCAGCGCCCGGTTCTCTGGGGCCAACGTCCTGACTTTC.